This TCR beta chain derives from a study of blood T cell repertoires in COVID-19. In the study overall: Samples representing acute and convalescent COVID-19 were sourced from the United States, Italy and Spain.

This clone was seen only a few times. Germline V gene sequence: CDR1 MNHEY, CDR2 SMNVEV (reference sequence). The CDR3 is 13 amino acids. The V gene lost 6 bases and the J gene lost 4 bases, with 12 bases spanning the gap. Under the authors' procedure: Nucleated cell counts were estimated from reference gene primer amplification. Using immunoSEQ multiplex PCR, the repertoire was profiled, and TCRdb retains in-frame clones only, with some absent. The D gene and trimming were derived from the DNA, and the V and J assignments and clone size from that table. This sample has roughly 280,000 clones, with 70% to 90% found just once.

Sequencing was performed on peripheral blood. The sequence was obtained from a man aged 25-45 years with active or convalescent COVID-19. The V gene is TRBV27, the J gene TRBJ1-2; D is uncertain. CDR3 in amino acids: CASRLTDSYGYTF. The CDR3 nucleotides read TGTGCCAGCAGACTAACGGATAGCTATGGCTACACCTTC.